This TCR beta chain was sequenced during a study of PD-1 blockade in classical Hodgkin lymphoma. Every patient had relapsed following autologous stem cell transplantation, and cohorts differed in brentuximab vedotin exposure. Remarks on this clone: Its antigen is undetermined.

Only in-frame clones appear in the TCRdb table, and some are missing; sequencing was by immunoSEQ multiplex PCR. The data contain about 30,000 clones, roughly 70% of them seen just once; the ten biggest clones take up roughly 15%. Study conclusions and caveats: Newly diagnosed patients were said to have less baseline TCR diversity than healthy donors did.

The germline V gene has CDR1 SQVTM and CDR2 ANQGSEA. Trimming cost V 5 bases and J 2 bases, with 12 bases left between them. This CDR3 contains 14 residues. Sequenced here: peripheral blood mononuclear cells (PBMCs), sampled before the second cycle of nivolumab. V usage is TRBV29-1 and J usage is TRBJ2-2; D perhaps matches TRBD1 (6 bases). This sequence originates from a human donor with classical Hodgkin lymphoma. DNA for the CDR3: TGCAGCGTTCGGGAAGGGGGAAACACCGGGGAGCTGTTTTTT. Its translation: CSVREGGNTGELFF.